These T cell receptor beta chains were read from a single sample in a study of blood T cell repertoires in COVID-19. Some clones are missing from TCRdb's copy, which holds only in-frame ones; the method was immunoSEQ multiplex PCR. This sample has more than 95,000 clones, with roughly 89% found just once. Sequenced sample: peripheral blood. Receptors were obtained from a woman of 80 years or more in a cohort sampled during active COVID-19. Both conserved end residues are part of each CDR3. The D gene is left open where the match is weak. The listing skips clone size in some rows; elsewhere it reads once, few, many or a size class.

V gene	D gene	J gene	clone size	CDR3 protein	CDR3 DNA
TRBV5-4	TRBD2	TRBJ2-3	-	CASSLALGRGSDTQYF	TGTGCCAGCAGCTTGGCCCTGGGGCGGGGGTCAGATACGCAGTATTTT
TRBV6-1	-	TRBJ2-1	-	CASSEPAGSRSNEQFF	TGTGCCAGCAGTGAACCTGCAGGGTCCCGTTCGAATGAGCAGTTCTTC
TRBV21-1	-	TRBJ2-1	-	CASSRGDRYNEQFF	TGTGCCAGCAGCAGGGGGGACAGATACAATGAGCAGTTCTTC
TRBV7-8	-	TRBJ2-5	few	CASSPVGLQETQYF	TGTGCCAGCAGCCCGGTTGGGCTTCAAGAGACCCAGTACTTC
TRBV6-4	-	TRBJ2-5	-	CASSLTASETQYF	TGTGCCAGCAGCCTGACAGCCTCGGAGACCCAGTACTTC
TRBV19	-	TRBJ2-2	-	CATRLGGIDTGELFF	TGTGCCACACGACTAGGCGGTATCGACACCGGGGAGCTGTTTTTT
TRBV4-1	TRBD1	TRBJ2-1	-	CASSQDWTGGNEQFF	TGCGCCAGCAGCCAAGATTGGACAGGGGGCAATGAGCAGTTCTTC
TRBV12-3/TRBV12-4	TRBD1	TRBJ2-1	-	CASSLAGSTGKFF	TGTGCCAGCAGTTTAGCGGGGTCGACAGGGAAGTTCTTC
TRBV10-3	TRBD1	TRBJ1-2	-	CAISEIGTVPREGYTF	TGTGCCATCAGTGAGATAGGGACAGTCCCCCGGGAAGGCTACACCTTC
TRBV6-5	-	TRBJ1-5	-	CASREAGDWPQHF	TGTGCCAGCAGAGAGGCAGGGGATTGGCCCCAGCATTTT
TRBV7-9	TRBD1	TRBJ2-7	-	CASSSQGTSYEQYF	TGTGCCAGCAGCTCACAGGGGACCTCCTACGAGCAGTACTTC
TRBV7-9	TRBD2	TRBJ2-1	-	CASSLAGGDEQFF	TGTGCCAGCTCACTAGCGGGAGGCGATGAGCAGTTCTTC
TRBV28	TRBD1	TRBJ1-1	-	CASTETGGKAFF	TGTGCCAGCACCGAAACAGGGGGCAAGGCTTTCTTT
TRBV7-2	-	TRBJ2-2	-	CASSTVGGWTGELFF	TGTGCCAGCAGCACAGTGGGGGGATGGACCGGGGAGCTGTTTTTT
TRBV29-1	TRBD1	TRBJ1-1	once	CSVTGDRGGATEAFF	TGCAGCGTTACCGGGGACAGGGGTGGGGCCACTGAAGCTTTCTTT
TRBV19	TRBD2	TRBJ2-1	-	CASSIVTSGPYNEQFF	TGTGCCAGTAGTATAGTGACTAGCGGACCTTACAATGAGCAGTTCTTC
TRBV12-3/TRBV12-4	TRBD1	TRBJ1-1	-	CASGRQGASEAFF	TGTGCCAGCGGCCGACAGGGGGCATCTGAAGCTTTCTTT
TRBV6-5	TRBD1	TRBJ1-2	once	CASSSGQGLHGYTF	TGTGCCAGCAGCTCAGGACAGGGCTTACATGGCTACACCTTC
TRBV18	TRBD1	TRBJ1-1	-	CASSPLAGGMGDTEAFF	TGTGCCAGCTCACCACTCGCAGGGGGCATGGGGGACACTGAAGCTTTCTTT
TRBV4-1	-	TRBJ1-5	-	CASSPSPTGTDSNQPQHF	TGCGCCAGCAGCCCATCCCCAACAGGTACCGATAGCAATCAGCCCCAGCATTTT
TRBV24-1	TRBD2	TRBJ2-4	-	CATSDLPLAGEVAKNIQYF	TGTGCCACCAGTGATTTGCCACTAGCGGGAGAGGTCGCCAAAAACATTCAGTACTTC
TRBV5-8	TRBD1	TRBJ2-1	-	CASSPQWTGGYNEQFF	TGTGCCAGCAGCCCTCAGTGGACAGGGGGATACAATGAGCAGTTCTTC
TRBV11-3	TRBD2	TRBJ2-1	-	CASSLKAGDPAGNEQFF	TGTGCCAGCAGCTTAAAGGCGGGAGACCCGGCTGGCAATGAGCAGTTCTTC
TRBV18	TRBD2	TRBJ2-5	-	CASSRTAGTSERETQYF	TGTGCCAGCTCACGTACAGCCGGGACTAGCGAACGAGAGACCCAGTACTTC
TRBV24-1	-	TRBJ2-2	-	CATSEVGLLNTGELFF	TGTGCCACCAGTGAAGTAGGACTCCTGAACACCGGGGAGCTGTTTTTT
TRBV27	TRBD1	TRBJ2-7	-	CASSFGAGGTYEQYF	TGTGCCAGCAGTTTTGGGGCAGGGGGCACCTACGAGCAGTACTTC
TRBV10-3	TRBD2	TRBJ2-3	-	CAISESGGGTDTQYF	TGTGCCATCAGTGAGTCTGGGGGGGGCACAGATACGCAGTATTTT
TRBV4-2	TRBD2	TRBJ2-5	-	CASSQDLGAGASETQYF	TGTGCCAGCAGCCAAGATCTAGGAGCGGGGGCCTCGGAGACCCAGTACTTC
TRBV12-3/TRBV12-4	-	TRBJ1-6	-	CASSLAGDSPLHF	TGTGCCAGCAGTTTGGCAGGGGATTCACCCCTCCACTTT
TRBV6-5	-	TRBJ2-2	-	CASTHGWNGELFF	TGTGCCAGCACCCACGGGTGGAACGGGGAGCTGTTTTTT
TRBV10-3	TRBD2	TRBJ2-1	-	CAISESSGGTYNEQFF	TGTGCCATCAGTGAGTCTAGCGGGGGTACTTACAATGAGCAGTTCTTC
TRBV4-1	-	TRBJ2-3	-	CASSQDPGGKGTDTQYF	TGCGCCAGCAGCCAAGATCCCGGCGGGAAGGGCACAGATACGCAGTATTTT
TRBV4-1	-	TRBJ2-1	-	CASSQGWGQVEQFF	TGCGCCAGCAGCCAAGGATGGGGGCAAGTCGAGCAGTTCTTC
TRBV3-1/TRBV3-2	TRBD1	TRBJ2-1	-	CASGDRTYNEQFF	TGTGCCAGCGGGGACAGAACCTACAATGAGCAGTTCTTC
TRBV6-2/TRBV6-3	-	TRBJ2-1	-	CASSYSSGYQFF	TGTGCCAGCAGTTACTCTTCAGGGTACCAGTTCTTC
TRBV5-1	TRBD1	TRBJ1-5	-	CASSLGTGREQPQHF	TGCGCCAGCAGCTTGGGGACAGGGAGGGAACAGCCCCAGCATTTT
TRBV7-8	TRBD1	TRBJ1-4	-	CASSFRPLRQGTNEKLFF	TGTGCCAGCAGCTTCAGACCCTTAAGACAGGGGACTAATGAAAAACTGTTTTTT
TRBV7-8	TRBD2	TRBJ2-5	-	CASSSAGTTKETQYF	TGTGCCAGCAGCTCAGCCGGGACTACCAAAGAGACCCAGTACTTC
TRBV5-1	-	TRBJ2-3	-	CASSSGGTSSTDTQYF	TGCGCCAGCAGCTCGGGTGGGACATCTAGCACAGATACGCAGTATTTT
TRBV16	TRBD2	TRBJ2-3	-	CASSQLAGATDTQYF	TGTGCCAGCAGCCAACTCGCGGGAGCAACAGATACGCAGTATTTT
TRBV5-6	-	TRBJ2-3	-	CASSSQGFGTDTQYF	TGTGCCAGCAGCTCACAGGGTTTCGGCACAGATACGCAGTATTTT
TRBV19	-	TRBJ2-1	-	CASSSLNEQFF	TGTGCCAGTAGTTCTCTCAATGAGCAGTTCTTC
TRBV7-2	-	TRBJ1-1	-	CASSLDPWNTEAFF	TGTGCCAGCAGCTTAGATCCGTGGAACACTGAAGCTTTCTTT
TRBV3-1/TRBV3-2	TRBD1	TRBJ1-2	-	CASSAGTGGRNYGYTF	TGTGCCAGCAGCGCCGGGACAGGGGGCAGAAACTATGGCTACACCTTC
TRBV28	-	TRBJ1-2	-	CASSRDTGYGYTF	TGTGCCAGCAGTAGGGACACCGGCTATGGCTACACCTTC
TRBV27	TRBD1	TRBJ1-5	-	CASSRDRAINQPQHF	TGTGCCAGCAGTCGAGACAGGGCAATCAATCAGCCCCAGCATTTT
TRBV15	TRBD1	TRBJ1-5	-	CATSTRTGISQPQHF	TGTGCCACCAGCACCCGGACAGGGATATCACAGCCCCAGCATTTT
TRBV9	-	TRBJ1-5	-	CASSPGVGSNQPQHF	TGTGCCAGCAGCCCAGGGGTCGGAAGCAATCAGCCCCAGCATTTT
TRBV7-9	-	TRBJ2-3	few	CASSIRDNTDTQYF	TGTGCCAGCAGCATCCGGGACAACACAGATACGCAGTATTTT
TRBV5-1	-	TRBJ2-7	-	CASSLGQDTIYEQYF	TGCGCCAGCAGCTTGGGACAGGACACTATATACGAGCAGTACTTC
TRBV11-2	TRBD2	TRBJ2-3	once	CASSLGPSGSTDTQYF	TGTGCCAGCAGCTTAGGGCCTAGCGGAAGCACAGATACGCAGTATTTT
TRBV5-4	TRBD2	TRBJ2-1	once	CASNSPALADEQFF	TGTGCCAGCAACTCCCCCGCCCTAGCGGATGAGCAGTTCTTC
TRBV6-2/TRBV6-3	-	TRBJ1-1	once	CASSYSLGHTEAFF	TGTGCCAGCAGTTACTCTTTGGGGCACACTGAAGCTTTCTTT